This TCR beta chain came from a study of T cells expressing NK-cell markers. About the research overall: Out of eight donors sequenced, seven tested HCMV-seropositive and the remaining one seronegative.

TCRdb re-called the 5' RACE reads and shows each CDR3 protein once, DNA omitted. The sample holds a few hundred thousand distinct CDR3 sequences. Germline CDR1 reads SEHNR; CDR2 reads FQNEAQ (reference sequence). This CDR3 contains 13 residues. The chain employs TRBV7-9 and TRBJ2-7; absent DNA, TCRdb's TRBD1 call cannot be checked. This TCR was sampled from a man between 18 and 69 years old in good health. Sequencing was done on a sample of blood T cells: a sorted CD56 or NKG2C T cell subset, CD4+ or CD8+ T cells, or bulk PBMC T cells (not recorded which). The chain's CDR3 is CASSFQGGREQYF.